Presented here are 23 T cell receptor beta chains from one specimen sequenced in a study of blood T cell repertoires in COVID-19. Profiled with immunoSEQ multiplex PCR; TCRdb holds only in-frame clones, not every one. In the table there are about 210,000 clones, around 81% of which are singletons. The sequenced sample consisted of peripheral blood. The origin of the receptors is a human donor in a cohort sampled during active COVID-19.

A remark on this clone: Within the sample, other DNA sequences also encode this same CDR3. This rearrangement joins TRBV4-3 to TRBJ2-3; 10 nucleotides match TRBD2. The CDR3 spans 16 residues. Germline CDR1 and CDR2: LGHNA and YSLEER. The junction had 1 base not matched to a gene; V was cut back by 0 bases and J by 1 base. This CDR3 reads CASSQELAGGTDTQYF. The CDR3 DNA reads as TGCGCCAGCAGCCAAGAGCTAGCGGGGGGCACAGATACGCAGTATTTT.

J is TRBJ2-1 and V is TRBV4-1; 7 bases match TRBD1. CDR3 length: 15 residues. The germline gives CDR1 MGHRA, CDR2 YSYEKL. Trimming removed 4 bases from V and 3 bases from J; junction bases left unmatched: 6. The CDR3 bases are TGCGCCAGCAGCCCGACAGGGAGCGGCTACAATGAGCAGTTCTTC. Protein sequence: CASSPTGSGYNEQFF.

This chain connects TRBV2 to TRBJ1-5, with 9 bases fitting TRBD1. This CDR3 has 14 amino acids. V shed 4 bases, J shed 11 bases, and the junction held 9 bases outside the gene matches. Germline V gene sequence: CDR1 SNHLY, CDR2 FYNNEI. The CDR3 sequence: CASSAGQGGSAQHF. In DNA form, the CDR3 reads TGTGCCAGCAGTGCGGGACAGGGTGGGTCTGCCCAGCATTTT.

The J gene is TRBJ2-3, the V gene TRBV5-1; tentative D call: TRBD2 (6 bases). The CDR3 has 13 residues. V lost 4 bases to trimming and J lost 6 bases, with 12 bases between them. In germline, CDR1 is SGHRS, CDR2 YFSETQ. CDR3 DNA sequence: TGCGCCAGCAGCAACGGGGGTGCCGATACGCAGTATTTT. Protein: CASSNGGADTQYF.

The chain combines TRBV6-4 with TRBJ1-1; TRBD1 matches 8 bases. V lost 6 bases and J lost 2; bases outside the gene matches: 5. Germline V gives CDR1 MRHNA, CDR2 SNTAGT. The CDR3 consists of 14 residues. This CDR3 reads CASRITGGNTEAFF. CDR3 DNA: TGTGCCAGCAGGATCACAGGGGGTAACACTGAAGCTTTCTTT.

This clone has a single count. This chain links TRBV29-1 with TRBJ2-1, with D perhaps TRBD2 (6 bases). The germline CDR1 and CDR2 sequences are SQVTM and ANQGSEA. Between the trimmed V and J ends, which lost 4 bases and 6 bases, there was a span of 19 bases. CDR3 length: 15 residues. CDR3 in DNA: TGCAGCGTTGGGGCCGCGGGGCTAACGGGCAATGAGCAGTTCTTC. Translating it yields CSVGAAGLTGNEQFF.

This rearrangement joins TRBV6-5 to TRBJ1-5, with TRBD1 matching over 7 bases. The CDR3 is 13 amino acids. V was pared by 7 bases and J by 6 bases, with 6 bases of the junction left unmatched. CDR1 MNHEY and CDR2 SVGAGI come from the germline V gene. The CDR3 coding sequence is TGTGCCAGCACCCAGGGGGGAGGTCAGCCCCAGCATTTT. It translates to CASTQGGGQPQHF.

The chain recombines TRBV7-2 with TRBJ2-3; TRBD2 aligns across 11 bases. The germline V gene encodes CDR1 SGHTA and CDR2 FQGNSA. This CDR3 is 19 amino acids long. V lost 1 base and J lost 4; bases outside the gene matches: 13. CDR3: CASSLVLRLAGGVPDTQYF. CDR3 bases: TGTGCCAGCAGCTTAGTTCTCCGGCTAGCGGGAGGCGTCCCAGATACGCAGTATTTT. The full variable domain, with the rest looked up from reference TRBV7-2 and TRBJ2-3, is GAGVSQSPSNKVTEKGKDVELRCDPISGHTALYWYRQSLGQGLEFLIYFQGNSAPDKSGLPSDRFSAERTGGSVSTLTIQRTQQEDSAVYLCASSLVLRLAGGVPDTQYFGPGTRLTVL.

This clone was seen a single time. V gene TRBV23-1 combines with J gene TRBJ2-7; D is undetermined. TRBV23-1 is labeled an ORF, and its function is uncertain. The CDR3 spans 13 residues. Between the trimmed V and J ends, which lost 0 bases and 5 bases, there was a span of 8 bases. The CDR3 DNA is TGCGCCAGCAGTCAATCGAGGTTAGACGAGCAGTACTTC. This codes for CASSQSRLDEQYF.

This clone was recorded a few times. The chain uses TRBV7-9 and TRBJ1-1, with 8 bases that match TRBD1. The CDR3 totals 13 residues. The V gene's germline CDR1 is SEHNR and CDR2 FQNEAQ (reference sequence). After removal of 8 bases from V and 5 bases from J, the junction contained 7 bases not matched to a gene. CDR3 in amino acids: CASRRTGRTEAFF. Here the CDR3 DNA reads TGTGCCAGCCGTCGGACAGGGCGGACTGAAGCTTTCTTT.

The CDR3 DNA follows: TGTGCCAGCAGCTTGGGGCTAGCGGGGGGGCCTCTCCCCGATACGCAGTATTTT. Amino acid sequence: CASSLGLAGGPLPDTQYF. The chain uses TRBV5-6 and TRBJ2-3; 12 bases map to TRBD2. CDR1 SGHDT and CDR2 YYEEEE come from the germline V gene. After removal of 0 bases from V and 6 bases from J, the junction contained 11 bases not matched to a gene. There are 18 residues in the CDR3.

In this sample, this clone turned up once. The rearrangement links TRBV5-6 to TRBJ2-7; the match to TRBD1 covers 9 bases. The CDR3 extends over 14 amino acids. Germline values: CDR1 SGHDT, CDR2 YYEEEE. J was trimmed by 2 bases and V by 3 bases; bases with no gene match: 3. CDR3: CASSWDRVTYEQYF. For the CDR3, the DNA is TGTGCCAGCAGCTGGGACAGGGTCACCTACGAGCAGTACTTC.

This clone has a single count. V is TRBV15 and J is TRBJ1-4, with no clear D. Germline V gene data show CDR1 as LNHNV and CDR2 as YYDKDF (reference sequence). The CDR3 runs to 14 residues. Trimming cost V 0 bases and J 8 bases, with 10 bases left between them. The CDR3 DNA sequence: TGTGCCACCAGCAGAGATATGGTCGGGGAAAAACTGTTTTTT. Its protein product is CATSRDMVGEKLFF.

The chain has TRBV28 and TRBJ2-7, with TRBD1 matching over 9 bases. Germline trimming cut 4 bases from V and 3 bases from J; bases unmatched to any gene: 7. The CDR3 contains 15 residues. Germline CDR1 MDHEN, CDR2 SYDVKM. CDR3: CASSSLGTGLYEQYF. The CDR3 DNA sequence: TGTGCCAGCAGTTCCCTAGGGACAGGGCTCTACGAGCAGTACTTC.

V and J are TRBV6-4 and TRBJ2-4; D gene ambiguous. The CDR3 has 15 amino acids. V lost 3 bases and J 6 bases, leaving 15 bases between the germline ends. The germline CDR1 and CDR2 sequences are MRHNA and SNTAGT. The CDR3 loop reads CASSERHDSGNIQYF. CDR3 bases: TGTGCCAGCAGTGAGAGGCATGATTCGGGAAACATTCAGTACTTC.

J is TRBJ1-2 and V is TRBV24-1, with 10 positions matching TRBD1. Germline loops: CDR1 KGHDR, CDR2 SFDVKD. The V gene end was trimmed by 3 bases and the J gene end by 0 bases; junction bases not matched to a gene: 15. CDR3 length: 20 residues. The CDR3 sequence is CATSDPAAPGDRGANYGYTF. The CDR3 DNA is TGTGCCACCAGTGATCCCGCCGCCCCGGGGGACAGGGGAGCTAACTATGGCTACACCTTC.

The CDR3 DNA reads as TGTGCCAGTAGTATGGACAGGATGAACACTGAAGCTTTCTTT. It yields the protein CASSMDRMNTEAFF. The chain uses TRBV19 and TRBJ1-1; 7 nucleotides match TRBD1. V dropped 3 bases and J dropped 0; count of bases not matched to a gene: 1. This CDR3 has 14 residues. The germline gives CDR1 LNHDA, CDR2 SQIVND (reference sequence).

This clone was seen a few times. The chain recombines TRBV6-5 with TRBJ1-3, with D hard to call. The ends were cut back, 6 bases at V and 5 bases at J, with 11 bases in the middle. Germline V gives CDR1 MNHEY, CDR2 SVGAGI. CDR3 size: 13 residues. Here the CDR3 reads CASRKTGRNTIYF. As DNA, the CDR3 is TGTGCCAGCAGAAAGACCGGGAGAAACACCATATATTTT.

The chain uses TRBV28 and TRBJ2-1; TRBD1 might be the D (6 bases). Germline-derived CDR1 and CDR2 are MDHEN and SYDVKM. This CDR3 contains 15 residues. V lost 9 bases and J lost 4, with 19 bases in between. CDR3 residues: CASLSPRGFYNEQFF. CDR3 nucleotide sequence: TGTGCCAGTCTATCCCCCAGGGGATTTTACAATGAGCAGTTCTTC.

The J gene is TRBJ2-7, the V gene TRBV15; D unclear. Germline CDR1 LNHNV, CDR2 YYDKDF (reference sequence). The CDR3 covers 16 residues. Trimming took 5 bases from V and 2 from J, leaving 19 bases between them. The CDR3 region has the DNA TGTGCCACCAGCCTCCCCCCACCAGGCAGGCCCTACGAGCAGTACTTC. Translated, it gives CATSLPPPGRPYEQYF. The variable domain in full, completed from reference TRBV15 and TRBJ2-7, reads DAMVIQNPRYQVTQFGKPVTLSCSQTLNHNVMYWYQQKSSQAPKLLFHYYDKDFNNEADTPDNFQSRRPNTSFCFLDIRSPGLGDTAMYLCATSLPPPGRPYEQYFGPGTRLTVT.

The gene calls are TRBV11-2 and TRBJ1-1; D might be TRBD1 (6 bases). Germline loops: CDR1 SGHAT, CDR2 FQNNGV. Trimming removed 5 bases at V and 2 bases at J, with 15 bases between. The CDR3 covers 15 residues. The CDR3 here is CASSGGGRHNTEAFF. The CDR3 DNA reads TGTGCCAGCAGCGGGGGGGGCCGACATAACACTGAAGCTTTCTTT.

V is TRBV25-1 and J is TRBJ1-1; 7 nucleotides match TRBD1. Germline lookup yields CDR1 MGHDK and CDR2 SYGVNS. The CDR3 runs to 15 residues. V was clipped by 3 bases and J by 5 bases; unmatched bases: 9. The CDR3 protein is CASSETGIVGTEAFF. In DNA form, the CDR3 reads TGTGCCAGCAGTGAGACAGGGATTGTGGGTACTGAAGCTTTCTTT.

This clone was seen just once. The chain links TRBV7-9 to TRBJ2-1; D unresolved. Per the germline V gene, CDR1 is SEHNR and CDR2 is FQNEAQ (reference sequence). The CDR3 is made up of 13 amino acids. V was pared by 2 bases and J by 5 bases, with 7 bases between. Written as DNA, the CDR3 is TGTGCCAGCAGCTTACCCCTAGACAATGAGCAGTTCTTC. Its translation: CASSLPLDNEQFF.